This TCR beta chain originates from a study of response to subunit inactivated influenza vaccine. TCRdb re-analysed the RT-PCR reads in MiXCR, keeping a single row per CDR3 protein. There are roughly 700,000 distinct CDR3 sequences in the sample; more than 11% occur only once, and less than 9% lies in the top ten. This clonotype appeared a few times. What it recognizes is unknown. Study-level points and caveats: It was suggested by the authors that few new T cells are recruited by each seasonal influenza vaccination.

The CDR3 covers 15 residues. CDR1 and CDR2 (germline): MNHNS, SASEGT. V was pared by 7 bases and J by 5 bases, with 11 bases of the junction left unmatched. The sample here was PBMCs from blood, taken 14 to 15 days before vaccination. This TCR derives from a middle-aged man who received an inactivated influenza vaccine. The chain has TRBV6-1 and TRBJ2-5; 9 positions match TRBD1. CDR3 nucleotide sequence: TGTGCCAGCAACTCCGGACAGGGGTCTTGGGAGACCCAGTACTTC. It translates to CASNSGQGSWETQYF.